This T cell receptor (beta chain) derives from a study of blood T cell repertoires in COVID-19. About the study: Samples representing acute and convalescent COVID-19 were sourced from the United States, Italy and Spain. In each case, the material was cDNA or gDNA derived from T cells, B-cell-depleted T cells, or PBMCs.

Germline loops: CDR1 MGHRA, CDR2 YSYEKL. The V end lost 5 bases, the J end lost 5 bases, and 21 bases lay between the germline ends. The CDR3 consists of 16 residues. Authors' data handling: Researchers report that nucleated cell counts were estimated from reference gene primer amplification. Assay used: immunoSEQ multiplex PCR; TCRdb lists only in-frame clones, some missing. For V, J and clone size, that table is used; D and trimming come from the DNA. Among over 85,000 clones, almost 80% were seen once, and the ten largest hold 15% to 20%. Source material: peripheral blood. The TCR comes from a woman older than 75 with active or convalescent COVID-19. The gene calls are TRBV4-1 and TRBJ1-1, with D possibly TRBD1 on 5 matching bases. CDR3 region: CASSNRYTGLSTEAFF. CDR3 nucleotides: TGCGCCAGCAGCAATCGGTATACAGGCCTATCAACTGAAGCTTTCTTT.